Below, 3 T cell receptor beta chains from the same sample are listed, as sequenced in a study of high-grade serous ovarian cancer treatment subgroups. TCRdb's table, derived via immunoSEQ multiplex PCR, lists solely in-frame clones and lacks some. The table shows 10,000 to 13,000 clones, with under 85% occurring only once. The tumor samples were collected prior to definitive surgery or chemotherapy. The specimen was tumor tissue. The source of these receptors is a human donor with high-grade serous ovarian cancer.

The V gene is TRBV7-8, the J gene TRBJ1-1; TRBD1 matches at 7 bases. Germline assignment: CDR1 SGHVS and CDR2 FQNEAQ. V lost 5 bases to trimming and J lost 0 bases; unmatched junction nucleotides: 6. There are 15 residues in the CDR3. The CDR3 sequence is CASSPYDRVNTEAFF. The CDR3 DNA follows: TGTGCCAGCAGCCCCTATGACAGGGTGAACACTGAAGCTTTCTTT. Drawing the rest from reference TRBV7-8 and TRBJ1-1, the complete variable domain is GAGVSQSPRYKVAKRGQDVALRCDPISGHVSLFWYQQALGQGPEFLTYFQNEAQLDKSGLPSDRFFAERPEGSVSTLKIQRTQQEDSAVYLCASSPYDRVNTEAFFGQGTRLTVV.

The chain is built from TRBV5-6 and TRBJ2-2, with D perhaps TRBD1 or TRBD2 (6 bases each). V lost 1 base, J lost 9 bases, and 19 bases lay in between. Germline V gene data show CDR1 as SGHDT and CDR2 as YYEEEE. The CDR3 contains 16 residues. The CDR3 reads CASSLWGARYSRELFF. The CDR3 bases are TGTGCCAGCAGCTTGTGGGGGGCTAGGTATTCGAGGGAGCTGTTTTTT.

The chain uses TRBV27 and TRBJ1-5; no clear D. With 8 bases removed from V and 0 bases from J, the gap between germline ends came to 11 bases. CDR1 is MNHEY and CDR2 is SMNVEV in the germline V gene (reference sequence). The CDR3 is 14 amino acids. The CDR3 coding sequence is TGTGCCAGCGGCCCGGACCTTAGCAATCAGCCCCAGCATTTT. As protein: CASGPDLSNQPQHF.